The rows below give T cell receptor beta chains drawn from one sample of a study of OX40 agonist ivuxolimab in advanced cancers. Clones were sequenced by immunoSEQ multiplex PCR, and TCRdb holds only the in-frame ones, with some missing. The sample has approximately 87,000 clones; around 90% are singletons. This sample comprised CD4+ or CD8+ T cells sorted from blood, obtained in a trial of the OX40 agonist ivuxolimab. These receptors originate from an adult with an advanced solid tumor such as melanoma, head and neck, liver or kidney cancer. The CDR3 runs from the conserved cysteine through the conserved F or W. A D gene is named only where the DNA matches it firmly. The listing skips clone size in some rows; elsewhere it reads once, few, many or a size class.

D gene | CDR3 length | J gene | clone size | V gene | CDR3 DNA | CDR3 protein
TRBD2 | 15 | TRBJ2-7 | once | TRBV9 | TGTGCCAGCAGCTTTAGCGGGAGCTCTCCTTCCGAGCAGTACTTC | CASSFSGSSPSEQYF
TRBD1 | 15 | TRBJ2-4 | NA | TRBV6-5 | TGTGCCAGCAGCTTAAGGGGACAGGGGGGAGACATTCAGTACTTC | CASSLRGQGGDIQYF
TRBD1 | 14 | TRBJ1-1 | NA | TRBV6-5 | TGTGCCAGTTTTTCCGGGACAGGGGACACTGAAGCTTTCTTT | CASFSGTGDTEAFF
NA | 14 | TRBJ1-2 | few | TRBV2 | TGTGCCAGCAGGCTCCTCGCCGGGAATGATGGCTACACCTTC | CASRLLAGNDGYTF
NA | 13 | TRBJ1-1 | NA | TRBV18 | TGTGCCAGCTCACCGATGGCGAACACTGAAGCTTTCTTT | CASSPMANTEAFF
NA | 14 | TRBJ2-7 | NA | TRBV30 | TGTGCCTGGAGTGTCCCCCCGAACTCCTACGAGCAGTACTTC | CAWSVPPNSYEQYF
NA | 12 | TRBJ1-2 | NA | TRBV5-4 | TGTGCCAGCAGCTCGGAGACCGGGGGCTACACCTTC | CASSSETGGYTF
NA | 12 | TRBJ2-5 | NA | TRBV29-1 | TGCAGCGCCGGGACCTTTCAAGAGACCCAGTACTTC | CSAGTFQETQYF
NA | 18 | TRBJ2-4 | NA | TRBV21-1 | TGTGCCAGCAGCAACATTTCTAGCGGGAGGCCTGGCAAAAACATTCAGTACTTC | CASSNISSGRPGKNIQYF
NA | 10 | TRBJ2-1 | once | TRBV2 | TGTGCCAGCAGCAAGAATGAGCAGTTCTTC | CASSKNEQFF